This TCR beta chain was profiled in a study of blood T cell repertoires in COVID-19 (dated by TCRdb to the early 2020s). Broadly, across the study: Samples from collaborators originated in the United States, Italy and Spain and spanned both the acute and convalescent phases of COVID-19. The repertoires were released in a freely available public database meant as a resource for research on the immune response to SARS-CoV-2. Nearly every sample came with metadata listing a de-identified subject ID, COVID-19 status, age in years and sex. HLA class I and class II types, where available, came from metadata supplied by the sample provider rather than from assay-based typing. The prospective study material was composed of cDNA or gDNA derived from T cells, B-cell-depleted T cells, or PBMCs. The samples were drawn from the first 160 participants of the ongoing ImmuneRACE study and from some 1,300 subjects provided by 6 global collaborators. Subjects who had been exposed to COVID-19, were actively infected with it, or had recovered from it provided the deeply sampled blood TCRbeta repertoires that made up the dataset.

Whole blood was collected in K2EDTA tubes by collaborating institutions according to the institutions' own protocols. For TCRbeta analysis, collaborators shipped samples in one of three forms: frozen whole blood, isolated PBMCs, or DNA extracted from either of those sample types. V is shortened by 0 bases, J by 3 bases, and the region joining them spans 12 bases. From a lookup of the germline V gene, CDR1 and CDR2 are SGHDN and FVKESK. The CDR3 covers 15 residues, taking in both the cysteine and the phenylalanine. The sequence is cut down to CDR3 DNA, 45 bases in frame from base 1. For this clone: Its antigen remains unidentified. No much larger clone is present one base from it, and per-base qualities are unavailable.

The immunoSEQ Assay, a bias-controlled multiplex PCR, was used to amplify TCRbeta CDR3 regions from genomic DNA. In the paper's pipeline: Nucleated cell counts per sample were estimated from amplification of reference gene primers within the assay. To quantify the absolute abundance of each unique TCRbeta CDR3 rearrangement, sequence reads were collapsed and filtered. For each sample, productive Simpson clonality was calculated as the square root of Simpson's diversity index over productive rearrangements. This immuneACCESS table, as held by TCRdb, lists in-frame sequences with V and J called but not all clones. Of the missing ones, under half trace to an unresolved V gene in checked studies; the others have no known cause. Clonal size and the V and J genes are those of that table, whereas D and trimming came from the DNA. Here the sample has about 230,000 clones; approximately 83% occur a single time. 27% of the sample comes from the top ten.

Study-wide findings and limitations: The amount of clinical and demographic metadata varied by source and participant and was provided uncurated.

The chain is assembled from TRBV14 and TRBJ2-7, with an unclear D gene assignment. This sequence was found in a man aged 40-49 years with acute or convalescent COVID-19. The sequenced material came from peripheral blood. The DNA sequence is TGTGCCAGCAGCCAAGATCTTGTTCCGGTCTACGAGCAGTACTTC. Translated, this gives CASSQDLVPVYEQYF. Here the CDR3 is joined to the reference TRBV14 and TRBJ2-7 genes, and the full variable domain is: EAGVTQFPSHSVIEKGQTVTLRCDPISGHDNLYWYRRVMGKEIKFLLHFVKESKQDESGMPNNRFLAERTGGTYSTLKVQPAELEDSGVYFCASSQDLVPVYEQYFGPGTRLTVT.